Shown below are 3 T cell receptor beta chains from a single sample sequenced in a study of CD8 T cells in ankylosing spondylitis. TCRdb recomputed calls from the 5' RACE reads with MiXCR, one row per CDR3 protein. Of about 260,000 distinct CDR3 sequences listed, about 24% were seen once; the top ten hold 0.5% to 0.75%. Material for sequencing was blood, either unsorted or a sorted T cell fraction (not recorded which). All receptors come from a male donor with ankylosing spondylitis or in good health (not recorded which).

This clonotype was seen a handful of times. The genes are TRBV10-3 and TRBJ1-1; D possibly corresponds to TRBD1 (5 bases). Germline CDR1 ENHRY, CDR2 SYGVKD. The V end was cut by 6 bases, the J end by 2 bases, with 13 bases between. This CDR3 is built from 14 residues. The CDR3 region is CAIRSRDVNTEAFF. Here the CDR3 DNA reads TGTGCCATCAGATCCCGGGACGTTAACACTGAAGCTTTCTTT.

This clonotype was picked up many times. The V and J genes are TRBV29-1 and TRBJ2-3; D possibly corresponds to TRBD2 (5 bases). The CDR3 is 16 amino acids. The germline V gene has CDR1 SQVTM and CDR2 ANQGSEA. The V end lost 1 base, the J end lost 1 base, and 15 bases lay between the germline ends. In DNA form, the CDR3 reads TGCAGCGTTGAAGGTGGCCGGGGTTGGGGCACAGATACGCAGTATTTT. Its translation: CSVEGGRGWGTDTQYF.

This clonotype was counted at least ten times. This sequence joins TRBV5-1 and TRBJ2-5; D may match TRBD1 or TRBD2 (5 bases each). Looked up from germline, CDR1 is SGHRS and CDR2 is YFSETQ. The CDR3 is 14 residues long. V was trimmed by 4 bases and J by 4 bases, leaving 14 bases between them. This chain's CDR3 is CASSRGQGGETQYF. The CDR3 nucleotides read TGCGCCAGCAGCCGGGGCCAGGGTGGAGAGACCCAGTACTTC.